This record concerns one T cell receptor (beta chain) sequence. This specimen includes other DNA sequences encoding the same CDR3. This record comes from a study of shared clonotypes between healthy human individuals. Every donor, a Caucasian adult, lived in Nashville, Tennessee. Repertoires were generated with immunoSEQ multiplex PCR, while TCRdb's copy carries only in-frame clones and drops some. The table records fewer than 2.5 million clones, over 85% of them present only once. Germline V gives CDR1 MDHEN, CDR2 SYDVKM. CDR3 length: 15 residues. V was clipped by 1 base and J by 8 bases; unmatched bases: 9.

The chain recombines TRBV28 with TRBJ1-2; TRBD1 matches 8 bases. The specimen was naive CD4+ T cells from PBMCs. Sample subset: CD45RA+ positively selected. The clonotype originates from a man between 18 and 35 years old in good health. Some clones in this sample may be carry-over from other donors' samples. As DNA, the CDR3 is TGTGCCAGCAGTTTATCTCGGCAGGGGGCGCGCGGCTACACCTTC. Translation: CASSLSRQGARGYTF.